The 9 T cell receptor beta chains presented below share a single source sample, sequenced in a study of CD8+CD57+ T cells in acquired aplastic anemia. Genomic DNA templated the TCR beta VDJ and CDR3 profiling. MiXCR, run by TCRdb on the reads, gives a single entry per CDR3 protein. This table holds 89,000 or so distinct CDR3 sequences, around 70% found once. The patients chosen for sequencing had shown expansion of CD8+CD57+ cells (detected by flow cytometry). Sequences were obtained from sorted CD4+, CD8+, or CD8+CD57+ T cells (not recorded which) from PBMCs. These receptor sequences come from a human donor with aplastic anemia.

In its sample, this clonotype was seen many times. The chain uses TRBV6-6 and TRBJ2-7; TRBD2 might be the D (5 bases). The CDR3 loop spans 15 amino acids. The V and J ends lost 0 bases and 4 bases respectively, with 13 bases between them. Germline V CDR1 and CDR2: MNHNY, SVGAGI (reference sequence). Here the CDR3 reads CASSYSMEREYEQYF. In DNA form, the CDR3 reads TGTGCCAGCAGTTACTCGATGGAAAGGGAGTACGAGCAGTACTTC.

The V and J genes are TRBV10-3 and TRBJ1-2; unclear D gene. Germline CDR1 ENHRY, CDR2 SYGVKD. Trimming stripped 4 bases from V and 2 bases from J, with 11 bases between. The CDR3 is 14 residues long. The CDR3 region has the DNA TGTGCCATCAGTGTATCTATGGGGAACTATGGCTACACCTTC. This gives the protein CAISVSMGNYGYTF.

This clonotype appeared a few times. This chain connects TRBV9 to TRBJ2-5; 7 bases map to TRBD1. After removal of 0 bases from V and 2 bases from J, the junction contained 1 base not matched to a gene. The CDR3 is made up of 14 amino acids. Germline CDR1 and CDR2: SGDLS and YYNGEE. The CDR3 sequence: CASSVGDSQETQYF. CDR3 in DNA: TGTGCCAGCAGCGTAGGGGACAGTCAAGAGACCCAGTACTTC.

The chain is built from TRBV7-6 and TRBJ2-1; D call uncertain. The CDR3 sequence is 13 residues long. Germline V gene sequence: CDR1 SGHVS, CDR2 FNYEAQ. Trimming removed 1 base at V and 5 bases at J, with 6 bases between. CDR3 in DNA: TGTGCCAGCAGCTTAGGTTGGAACAATGAGCAGTTCTTC. It yields the protein CASSLGWNNEQFF.

This clonotype was seen just once. The chain uses TRBV25-1 and TRBJ2-7; weak D call: TRBD2 (5 bases). Per the germline V gene, CDR1 is MGHDK and CDR2 is SYGVNS. Trimming took 4 bases from V and 7 from J, leaving 17 bases between them. The CDR3 loop spans 14 amino acids. CDR3 coding DNA: TGTGCCAGCAGTGCGTACCAACCGACGGGGGAGCAGTACTTC. Amino acids: CASSAYQPTGEQYF.

The CDR3: CSVGGDRGRETQYF. Here the CDR3 DNA reads TGCAGCGTGGGGGGAGACAGGGGGCGTGAGACCCAGTACTTC. V is TRBV29-1 and J is TRBJ2-5; 10 positions agree with TRBD1. With 6 bases clipped from V and 5 bases from J, the junction kept 9 bases outside the gene matches. Germline V lookup: CDR1 SQVTM, CDR2 ANQGSEA. The CDR3 totals 14 residues.

At least ten counts were recorded for this clonotype. The gene calls are TRBV6-6 and TRBJ2-5; 11 bases are a match to TRBD2. The V and J ends lost 1 base and 0 bases, in that order; junction bases with no gene match: 4. CDR3 length equals 17 residues. Germline V gives CDR1 MNHNY, CDR2 SVGAGI (reference sequence). In DNA, the CDR3 is TGTGCCAGCAGTTACTACCGACTAGCGGGGAACCAAGAGACCCAGTACTTC. It codes for CASSYYRLAGNQETQYF.

The chain employs TRBV25-1 and TRBJ2-7, with TRBD1 matching 9 bases. Germline assignment: CDR1 MGHDK and CDR2 SYGVNS. The CDR3 is 14 residues long. Unmatched junction bases numbered 8, after V lost 6 bases and J lost 5 bases. DNA for the CDR3: TGTGCCAGCAGCGCCCGGGGGGACAGGGACGAGCAGTACTTC. This translates into CASSARGDRDEQYF.

The V call is TRBV5-6, the J call TRBJ1-2, with 9 bases aligning to TRBD1. With 2 bases clipped from V and 0 bases from J, the junction kept 5 bases outside the gene matches. The CDR3 is made up of 16 amino acids. The germline gives CDR1 SGHDT, CDR2 YYEEEE. The CDR3 loop reads CASSFRDRAANYGYTF. The CDR3 coding sequence is TGTGCCAGCAGCTTCCGGGACAGGGCCGCTAACTATGGCTACACCTTC.